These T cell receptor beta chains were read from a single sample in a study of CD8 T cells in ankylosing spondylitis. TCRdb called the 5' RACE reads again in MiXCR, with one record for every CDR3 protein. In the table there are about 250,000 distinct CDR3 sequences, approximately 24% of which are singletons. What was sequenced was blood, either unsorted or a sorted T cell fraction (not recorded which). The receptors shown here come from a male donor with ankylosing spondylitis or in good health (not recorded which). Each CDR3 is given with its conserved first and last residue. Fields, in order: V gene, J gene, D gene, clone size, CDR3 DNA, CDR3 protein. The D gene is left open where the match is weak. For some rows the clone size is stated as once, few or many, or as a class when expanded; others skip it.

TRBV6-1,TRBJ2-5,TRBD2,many,TGTGCCAGCAGGGCTGCGGGGGGAGGGACCCAGTACTTC,CASRAAGGGTQYF
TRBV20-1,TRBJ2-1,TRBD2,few,TGCAGTGCCCTACTAGCGGGGGGGCGAGAGCAGTTCTTC,CSALLAGGREQFF
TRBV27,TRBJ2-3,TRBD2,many,TGTGCCAGCAGATACACTAGCGGGGGTAGCACAGATACGCAGTATTTT,CASRYTSGGSTDTQYF
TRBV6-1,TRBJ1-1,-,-,TGTGCCAGCAGTCGGGGGGGAGTAAACACTGAAGCTTTCTTT,CASSRGGVNTEAFF
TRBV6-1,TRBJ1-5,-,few,TGTGCCAGCAAACAGGGTAGCAATCAGCCCCAGCATTTT,CASKQGSNQPQHF
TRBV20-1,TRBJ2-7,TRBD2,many,TGCAGTGCGCGGGGGACCCTGGGTCCCTACGAGCAGTACTTC,CSARGTLGPYEQYF
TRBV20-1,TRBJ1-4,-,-,TGCAGTGCTAGAGCCCTGTTTGGAACTAATGAAAAACTGTTTTTT,CSARALFGTNEKLFF
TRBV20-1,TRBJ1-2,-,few,TGCAGTGCTAGAGATCATTTTTCGGGAGAGGGCTATGGCTACACCTTC,CSARDHFSGEGYGYTF
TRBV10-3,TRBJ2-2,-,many,TGTGCCACCGAGGCTAGCGATGGAACCGGGGAGCTGTTTTTT,CATEASDGTGELFF
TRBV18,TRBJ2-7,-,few,TGTGCCAGCACGAGGGACCCAAAATACGAGCAGTACTTC,CASTRDPKYEQYF
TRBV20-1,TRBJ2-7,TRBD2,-,TGCAGTGCTACCGGGACTAGTCGCTACGAGCAGTACTTC,CSATGTSRYEQYF
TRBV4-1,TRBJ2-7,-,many,TGCGCCAGCAGCCCGAGGGGCCAGGGAAAATCCTACGAGCAGTACTTC,CASSPRGQGKSYEQYF
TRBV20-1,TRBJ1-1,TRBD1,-,TGCAGTGCCAGAAAACCACAGGGGTCCCTCTGGACTGAAGCTTTCTTT,CSARKPQGSLWTEAFF
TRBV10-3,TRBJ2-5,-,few,TGTGCCATCAGTGAAGGGGGTCGGTCAGTCCAAGAGACCCAGTACTTC,CAISEGGRSVQETQYF
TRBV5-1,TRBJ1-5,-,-,TGCGCCAGCAGCGTGTCAGGAGGGTATCAGCCCCAGCATTTT,CASSVSGGYQPQHF
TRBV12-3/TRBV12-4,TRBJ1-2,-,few,TGTGCCACCTCTCGGGACGGTAGATATGGCTACACCTTC,CATSRDGRYGYTF
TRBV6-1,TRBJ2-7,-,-,TGTGCCAGCAGCAGGGGCAGGGCAGGCGAGCAGTACTTC,CASSRGRAGEQYF
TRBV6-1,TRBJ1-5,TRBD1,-,TGTGCCAGCAGTGGACAGGGAACTACTCAGCCCCAGCATTTT,CASSGQGTTQPQHF
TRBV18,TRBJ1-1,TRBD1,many,TGTGCCAGCTCACTTACCAGGGGGCCGGACACTGAAGCTTTCTTT,CASSLTRGPDTEAFF
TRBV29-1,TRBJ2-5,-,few,TGCAGCGTTGAAGGTCAGATTCAAGAGACCCAGTACTTC,CSVEGQIQETQYF
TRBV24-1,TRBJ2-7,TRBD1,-,TGTGCCACCAGTGATTCCCAGGGGGCCTCCTACGAGCAGTACTTC,CATSDSQGASYEQYF
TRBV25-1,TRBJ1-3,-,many,TGTGCCAGCAGTGAATATATTGGACAGACCTCTGGAAACACCATATATTTT,CASSEYIGQTSGNTIYF
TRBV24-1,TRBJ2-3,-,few,TGTGCCACCAGTGATGTGACAGATACGCAGTATTTT,CATSDVTDTQYF
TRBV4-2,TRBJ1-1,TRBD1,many,TGTGCCAGCAGCCAAGATCTCGGGACAGGGAGTGAAGCTTTCTTT,CASSQDLGTGSEAFF
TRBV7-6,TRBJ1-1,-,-,TGTGCCAGCAGCTTAGTACGAGGAGCTGAAGCTTTCTTT,CASSLVRGAEAFF
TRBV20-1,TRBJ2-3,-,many,TGCAGTGCTAGAGTTTCGTCGGGGCCCGGAGATACGCAGTATTTT,CSARVSSGPGDTQYF
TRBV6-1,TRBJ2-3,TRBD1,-,TGTGCCAGCAGCCGGGACAGGGGCATTGATACGCAGTATTTT,CASSRDRGIDTQYF
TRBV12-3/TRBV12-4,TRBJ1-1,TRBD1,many,TGTGCCAGCAGTCCCCGGGACAGTTACCTCACTGAAGCTTTCTTT,CASSPRDSYLTEAFF
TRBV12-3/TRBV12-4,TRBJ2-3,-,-,TGTGCCAGCAGCCCGGACTCCGGGGGCCCAGATACGCAGTATTTT,CASSPDSGGPDTQYF
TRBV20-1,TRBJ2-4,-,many,TGCAGTGCTGGGACGGAAAAAAACATTCAGTACTTC,CSAGTEKNIQYF
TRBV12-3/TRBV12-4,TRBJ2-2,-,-,TGTGCCAGCAGTTTAGTGCCGAACACCGGGGAGCTGTTTTTT,CASSLVPNTGELFF
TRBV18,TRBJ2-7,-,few,TGTGCCAGCTCACCCCCCCCAGGGGCGTCCTACGAGCAGTACTTC,CASSPPPGASYEQYF
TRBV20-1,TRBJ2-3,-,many,TGCAGTGCTAGCGGGGGGCTTCGCACAGATACGCAGTATTTT,CSASGGLRTDTQYF
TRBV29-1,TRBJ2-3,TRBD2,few,TGCAGCGTAGACAGCGGGGGGGCCAGTTATACGCAGTATTTT,CSVDSGGASYTQYF
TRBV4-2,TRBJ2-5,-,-,TGTGCCAGCAGCCAAGATCCCTCTTCTGGGGGAGGAGAGACCCAGTACTTC,CASSQDPSSGGGETQYF
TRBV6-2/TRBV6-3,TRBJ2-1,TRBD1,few,TGTGCCAGCAGAGGGACAGGACACAATGAGCAGTTCTTC,CASRGTGHNEQFF
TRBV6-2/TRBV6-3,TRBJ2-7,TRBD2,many,TGTGCCAGCACCGACCGGGGGGGTTGGAACGAGCAGTACTTC,CASTDRGGWNEQYF
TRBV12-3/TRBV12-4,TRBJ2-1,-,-,TGTGCCAGCAGTTTAATAGTCGATGAGCAGTTCTTC,CASSLIVDEQFF
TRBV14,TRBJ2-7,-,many,TGTGCCAGCAGCCACTTCCCTTCCTACGAGCAGTACTTC,CASSHFPSYEQYF
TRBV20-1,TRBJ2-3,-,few,TGCAGTGCTAGAGGCTCGGGAGCAGATACGCAGTATTTT,CSARGSGADTQYF
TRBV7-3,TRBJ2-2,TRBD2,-,TGTGCCAGCAGCTTGACTAGCGGGGGCCCAAGGACCGGGGAGCTGTTTTTT,CASSLTSGGPRTGELFF